This TCR beta chain originates from a study of OX40 agonist ivuxolimab in advanced cancers. Study summary: Ivuxolimab was administered intravenously to patients at 0.01 to 10 mg/kg every 2 weeks. In three patients, partial responses were observed, one with hepatocellular carcinoma and two with cutaneous melanoma. General study results and limits: On average, CD8+ T cells had more expanded clones than CD4+.

Germline values: CDR1 SGHNT, CDR2 YENEEA. The CDR3 loop spans 14 amino acids. Trimming pared 0 bases from V and 8 bases from J, leaving 12 bases between. As to this clone: Its antigen is not identified.

Assay: immunoSEQ multiplex PCR; the TCRdb copy retains only in-frame clones and omits some. The table records 20,000 to 25,000 clones, around 84% of them present only once. The chain is built from TRBV11-3 and TRBJ2-3; tentatively, D is TRBD1 or TRBD2 (5 bases each). Source: CD4+ or CD8+ T cells sorted from blood, taken in a trial of the OX40 agonist ivuxolimab. The clonotype was recovered from an adult with an advanced solid tumor such as melanoma, head and neck, liver or kidney cancer. CDR3: CASSLEGAGGTQYF. For the CDR3, the DNA is TGTGCCAGCAGCTTAGAAGGGGCAGGAGGTACGCAGTATTTT.